The next 21 T cell receptor beta chains were all read from a single sample in a study of Tregs in tolerant kidney transplant recipients. Recipients received nonmyeloablative bone marrow transplants from related graft donors, with transient mixed chimerism. Here immunoSEQ multiplex PCR was the method, and the copy in TCRdb shows in-frame clones only, minus some. This table holds 25,000 or so clones. The sequencing used CD4+ T cells from blood (PBMCs), collected 6 months after the transplant. Source of these receptors: a human patient who received a combined kidney and bone marrow transplant. Some of the T cells might come from the graft donor.

Details on this clone: The read stops 3 residues short of the end of the CDR3; the missing end is completed from the germline J gene. This chain uses TRBV28 with TRBJ1-4, with D hard to call. This CDR3 region has 15 residues. Germline values: CDR1 MDHEN, CDR2 SYDVKM. V was cut by 7 bases and J by 5 bases, with 17 bases left in between. The CDR3 bases that were read are TGTGCCAGCACCCACGCCGGGGTAATAAATGAAAAA. It encodes CASTHAGVINEK. The whole CDR3 reads CASTHAGVINEKLFF. Full variable domain (remainder filled in from reference TRBV28 and TRBJ1-4): DVKVTQSSRYLVKRTGEKVFLECVQDMDHENMFWYRQDPGLGLRLIYFSYDVKMKEKGDIPEGYSVSREKKERFSLILESASTNQTSMYLCASTHAGVINEKLFFGSGTQLSVL.

As concerns this clone: The observed sequence ends 3 residues before the CDR3 terminus, with the missing tail filled in from the germline J gene. This chain links TRBV5-1 with TRBJ2-1; 8 bases align to TRBD2. This CDR3 spans 17 amino acids. Germline CDR1 and CDR2: SGHRS and YFSETQ. V lost 2 bases and J lost 8; bases outside the gene matches: 15. CDR3 protein: CASSFVYRGGGYDEQFF. CDR3 DNA, as far as it was read: TGCGCCAGCAGCTTTGTCTATCGGGGGGGCGGATACGATGAG. Together with reference TRBV5-1 and TRBJ2-1, the CDR3 gives the full variable domain: KAGVTQTPRYLIKTRGQQVTLSCSPISGHRSVSWYQQTPGQGLQFLFEYFSETQRNKGNFPGRFSGRQFSNSRSEMNVSTLELGDSALYLCASSFVYRGGGYDEQFFGPGTRLTVL.

On this clone: The DNA ends 3 residues before the CDR3 does, and the rest of the CDR3 is filled in from the germline J gene. The chain has TRBV5-6 and TRBJ2-1, with TRBD1 matching 9 bases. CDR1 is SGHDT and CDR2 is YYEEEE in the germline V gene. The CDR3 has 15 amino acids. The ends lost 6 bases at V and 3 bases at J; junction bases unmatched: 7. The sequenced CDR3 bases are TGTGCCAGCATTCGTACGGGACAGGGCTACAATGAG. It codes for CASIRTGQGYNE. The complete CDR3 sequence is CASIRTGQGYNEQFF.

Concerning this clone: The observed sequence ends 3 residues before the CDR3 terminus, with the missing tail filled in from the germline J gene. The chain joins TRBV19 to TRBJ2-3; D uncertain. The CDR3 sequence is 11 residues long. The V end was cut by 5 bases, the J end by 2 bases, with 2 bases between. The V gene's germline CDR1 is LNHDA and CDR2 SQIVND (reference sequence). The CDR3 protein is CASSHTDTQYF. CDR3 DNA, as far as it was read: TGTGCCAGTAGTCACACAGATACG.

About this clone: The read falls 3 residues short of the CDR3 end, and the missing part is taken from the germline J gene. The rearrangement joins TRBV5-1 to TRBJ1-1; 10 bases align to TRBD1. The V gene end was trimmed by 0 bases and the J gene end by 5 bases; junction bases not matched to a gene: 7. This CDR3 is built from 16 residues. Germline V gives CDR1 SGHRS, CDR2 YFSETQ. CDR3 protein: CASSLDPGQGGTEAFF. The sequenced CDR3 bases are TGCGCCAGCAGCTTGGATCCCGGACAGGGGGGGACTGAA.

On this clone itself: The observed sequence ends 3 residues before the CDR3 terminus, with the missing tail filled in from the germline J gene. The chain has TRBV5-4 and TRBJ2-7; D gene uncertain. The CDR3 sequence is 14 residues long. Germline V CDR1 and CDR2: SGHNT, YYREEE (reference sequence). V was pared by 0 bases and J by 0 bases, with 7 bases between. CDR3 in amino acids: CASSLDQASYEQYF. CDR3 bases read: TGTGCCAGCAGCTTGGATCAGGCCTCCTACGAG.

Regarding this clone: Sequencing ends 3 residues short of the CDR3 end; the germline J gene provides the rest. The V gene is TRBV5-5, the J gene TRBJ1-5; 11 nucleotides line up with TRBD1. CDR1 SGHKS and CDR2 YYEKEE come from the germline V gene (reference sequence). The V and J ends lost 3 bases and 7 bases, in that order; junction bases with no gene match: 3. The CDR3 is 14 amino acids. Incomplete CDR3 DNA: TGTGCCAGCAGCTCGGACAGGGGGCACCAGCCC. Amino acids: CASSSDRGHQP. The CDR3 reads in full as CASSSDRGHQPQHF. The full variable domain, rest sourced from reference TRBV5-5 and TRBJ1-5, is DAGVTQSPTHLIKTRGQQVTLRCSPISGHKSVSWYQQVLGQGPQFIFQYYEKEERGRGNFPDRFSARQFPNYSSELNVNALLLGDSALYLCASSSDRGHQPQHFGDGTRLSIL.

The DNA read from the CDR3 is TGTGCCAGTAGTATAGATGTTGGGGGCGCCTACGAG. It specifies CASSIDVGGAYE. The entire CDR3 reads CASSIDVGGAYEQYF. The rearrangement joins TRBV19 to TRBJ2-7, with a tentative D call TRBD1 (6 bases). The CDR3 is cut off 3 residues early in the read; its end comes from the germline J gene. Deletions cut 0 bases from V and 2 bases from J, with 11 bases between. Germline CDR1 is LNHDA and CDR2 is SQIVND (reference sequence). The CDR3 covers 15 residues.

Comment on this clone: The read gets to within 3 residues of the CDR3 end, and the germline J gene fills in the rest. The V gene is TRBV29-1, the J gene TRBJ2-2, with D uncertain. The V end lost 7 bases, the J end lost 5 bases, and 20 bases lay between the germline ends. Germline V CDR1 and CDR2: SQVTM, ANQGSEA. This CDR3 is 15 amino acids long. CDR3 sequence reads: CSAKRPGQGTGELFF. The covered CDR3 bases are TGCAGCGCAAAGAGGCCAGGCCAAGGGACCGGGGAG.

Points on this clone: Coverage ceases 3 residues before the CDR3 finishes, and the germline J gene fills in the end. The sample contains more than one DNA sequence encoding this CDR3. This chain links TRBV18 with TRBJ1-3, with D maybe TRBD1 (5 bases). This CDR3 region has 17 residues. Trimming shortened V by 6 bases and J by 4 bases, and 22 bases separated the two germline ends. Germline V gene lookup returns CDR1 KGHSH and CDR2 LQKENI. This CDR3 reads CASSPAVRGEQGNTIYF. The CDR3 bases that were read are TGTGCCAGCTCCCCCGCCGTTAGGGGCGAGCAAGGAAACACC.

Turning to this clone: The observed sequence ends 3 residues before the CDR3 terminus, with the missing tail filled in from the germline J gene. The genes are TRBV2 and TRBJ2-4, with D maybe TRBD1 (6 bases). The CDR3 has 14 residues. V gave up 8 bases and J gave up 1 base, with 12 bases separating them. Germline V gene sequence: CDR1 SNHLY, CDR2 FYNNEI. The CDR3 sequence is CASRRDTAKNIQYF. The part of the CDR3 DNA that was read is TGTGCCAGCCGCCGGGACACTGCCAAAAACATT.

CDR3 sequence: CSARTGAGNTIYF. The DNA read from the CDR3 is TGCAGTGCGCGGACAGGCGCAGGAAACACC. V gene TRBV20-1 combines with J gene TRBJ1-3, with 7 bases lining up with TRBD1. The read gets to within 3 residues of the CDR3 end, and the germline J gene fills in the rest. V gave up 6 bases and J gave up 4 bases; unmatched junction bases: 6. The germline V gene has CDR1 DFQATT and CDR2 SNEGSKA (reference sequence). This CDR3 is built from 13 residues.

With regard to this clone: The CDR3 is cut off 3 residues early in the read; its end comes from the germline J gene. The chain joins TRBV30 to TRBJ1-3, with D maybe TRBD1 (5 bases). CDR3 length: 14 amino acids. V gave up 2 bases and J gave up 2 bases, with 10 bases separating them. The germline V gene has CDR1 GTSNPN and CDR2 SVGIG (reference sequence). CDR3 in amino acids: CAWSWAGTGNTIYF. The CDR3 bases that were read are TGTGCCTGGAGTTGGGCAGGGACTGGAAACACC.

In regard to this clone: Sequencing ends 3 residues short of the CDR3 end; the germline J gene provides the rest. This chain uses TRBV29-1 with TRBJ1-2; TRBD1 matches at 9 bases. Germline lookup yields CDR1 SQVTM and CDR2 ANQGSEA. The CDR3 consists of 13 residues. Trimming cost V 4 bases and J 5 bases; bases outside gene matches: 5. CDR3 residues: CSVVGQGKYGYTF. The CDR3 bases that were read are TGCAGCGTTGTAGGACAGGGGAAGTATGGC.

On this clone: The CDR3 end is not reached by the read, which stops 3 residues before it; the germline J gene fills it in. The V gene is TRBV20-1, the J gene TRBJ1-2; D unclear. V lost 3 bases and J lost 3, with 14 bases in between. Germline-derived CDR1 and CDR2 are DFQATT and SNEGSKA (reference sequence). The CDR3 loop spans 14 amino acids. The CDR3 DNA, read in part, is TGCAGTGCTAGGTCTTCGGGTTTGGACTATGGC. It specifies CSARSSGLDYG. The whole CDR3 region reads CSARSSGLDYGYTF.

Worth noting for this clone: The read comes to an end 3 residues before the CDR3 does, leaving the germline J gene to fill in the end. J is TRBJ2-1 and V is TRBV30, with 7 bases identical to TRBD2. V dropped 3 bases and J dropped 2; count of bases not matched to a gene: 4. The germline CDR1 and CDR2 sequences are GTSNPN and SVGIG (reference sequence). CDR3 length equals 14 residues. This chain's CDR3 is CAWRGGRPYNEQFF. The CDR3 DNA, read in part, is TGTGCCTGGAGGGGCGGGAGACCCTACAATGAG.

In the case of this clone: The read ends 3 residues early relative to the CDR3; the germline J gene fills the gap. This sequence joins TRBV2 and TRBJ1-1; perhaps TRBD1 as D (6 bases). There are 14 residues in the CDR3. Per the germline V gene, CDR1 is SNHLY and CDR2 is FYNNEI. Deletions cut 5 bases from V and 3 bases from J, with 13 bases between. Incomplete CDR3 DNA: TGTGCCAGCAGTTCTGACAGGCGGGACACTGAA. Its protein product is CASSSDRRDTE. The whole CDR3 protein reads CASSSDRRDTEAFF.

A note on this clone: The read terminates 3 residues ahead of where the CDR3 ends, so the germline J gene completes it. The rearrangement links TRBV5-1 to TRBJ2-5; either TRBD1 or TRBD2 may fit D (5 bases each). The germline gives CDR1 SGHRS, CDR2 YFSETQ. The CDR3 loop spans 14 amino acids. Trimming removed 4 bases at V and 4 bases at J, with 14 bases between. The CDR3 reads CASSRQRGAETQYF. The part of the CDR3 DNA that was read is TGCGCCAGCAGCCGCCAGCGAGGGGCAGAGACC.

Points on this clone: With the read ending 3 residues before the CDR3 end, the germline J gene is used to fill in that end. The genes are TRBV2 and TRBJ2-7, with 11 positions matching TRBD2. The CDR3 loop spans 19 amino acids. Germline CDR1 is SNHLY and CDR2 is FYNNEI. Unmatched junction bases numbered 17, after V lost 5 bases and J lost 2 bases. CDR3 region: CASSSNRGETSGNPYEQYF. The CDR3 DNA, read in part, is TGTGCCAGCAGTAGTAACAGGGGAGAGACTAGCGGGAATCCCTACGAG.

The CDR3 sequence: CASLDRGLGYTF. The part of the CDR3 DNA that was read is TGTGCCAGTCTGGACAGGGGGCTAGGC. The chain combines TRBV28 with TRBJ1-2; TRBD1 aligns across 11 bases. The read finishes 3 residues shy of the CDR3 end, and the germline J gene is used to complete it. This CDR3 comprises 12 residues. Germline V gene lookup returns CDR1 MDHEN and CDR2 SYDVKM.

Concerning this clone: Read data end 3 residues before the CDR3 end; the end is taken from the germline J gene. The chain is built from TRBV20-1 and TRBJ1-6, with D possibly matching TRBD1 (5 bases). This CDR3 is built from 13 residues. From germline, CDR1 is DFQATT and CDR2 SNEGSKA (reference sequence). Trimming removed 6 bases from V and 7 bases from J, with 13 bases in between. CDR3 amino acids: CSADRDLNSPLHF. The CDR3 DNA, read in part, is TGCAGTGCCGATCGGGACTTAAATTCACCC.